This entry describes one T cell receptor (beta chain). Its antigen remains unknown. With 60 Vbeta and 13 Jbeta primers, the PCR was carried out. This table comes from immunoSEQ multiplex PCR, and its TCRdb copy is limited to in-frame clones, with some not included. This sample has 60,000 to 100,000 clones; about four fifths occur once, and the top ten carry about 5.5%. This sample was included in a study of cytomegalovirus exposure and HLA in healthy donors. Study-wide results and limits: Immune exposure was documented only through CMV serostatus. A previous analysis found most TCR beta V segments productive roughly 87% or roughly 30% of the time. Later analysis showed most CMV-associated TCR beta chains appearing HLA-restricted. Cytomegalovirus-associated status was assigned to 150 or so TCR beta chains.

The clonotype was recovered from a male donor in good health and CMV-seropositive. Sequenced sample: PBMCs.

The CDR3 DNA reads TGTGCCAGCAGTTCCGGGACTGCCGTTTTAGATACGCAGTATTTT. It encodes CASSSGTAVLDTQYF. The chain recombines TRBV6-5 with TRBJ2-3; possibly TRBD2 for D (6 bases). CDR3 size: 15 residues. Germline CDR1 and CDR2: MNHEY and SVGAGI. Trimming cost V 4 bases and J 5 bases, with 16 bases left between them.